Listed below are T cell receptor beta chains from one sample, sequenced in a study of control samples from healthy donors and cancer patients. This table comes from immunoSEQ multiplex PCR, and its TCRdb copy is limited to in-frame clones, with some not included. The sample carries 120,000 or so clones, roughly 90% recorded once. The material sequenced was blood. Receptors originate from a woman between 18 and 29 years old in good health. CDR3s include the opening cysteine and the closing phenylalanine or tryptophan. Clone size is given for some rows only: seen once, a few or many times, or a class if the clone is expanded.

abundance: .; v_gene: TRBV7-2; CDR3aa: CASNPLGPSQGAGGYTF
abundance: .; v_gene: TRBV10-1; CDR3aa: CASSIIGPEAFF
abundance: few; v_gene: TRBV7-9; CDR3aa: CASSALGRRERETQYF
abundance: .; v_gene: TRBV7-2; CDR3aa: CASSAPGISYNSPLHF
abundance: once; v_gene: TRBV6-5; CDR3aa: CASGTGAFRNQPQHF
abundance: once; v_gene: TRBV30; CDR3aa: CAWRDRSYEQYF
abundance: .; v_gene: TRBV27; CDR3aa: CASRGRTSLAKNIQYF
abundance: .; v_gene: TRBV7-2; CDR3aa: CASSRNSGSAATGELFF
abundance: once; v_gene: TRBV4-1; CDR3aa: CASKHPDRGQEKLFF
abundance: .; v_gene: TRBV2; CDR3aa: CASSDQGAYGYTF
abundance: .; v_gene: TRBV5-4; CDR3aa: CASSSLGGGYTF
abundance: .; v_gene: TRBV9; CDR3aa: CASSRTSGSWGTQYF
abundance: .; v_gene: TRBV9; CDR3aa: CASSETSGSFEQFF
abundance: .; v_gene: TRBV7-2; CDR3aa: CASSLALDRYGELFF
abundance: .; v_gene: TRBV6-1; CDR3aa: CASNRGAVDTEAFF
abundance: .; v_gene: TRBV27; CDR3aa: CASRRTGTGPLSGANVLTF
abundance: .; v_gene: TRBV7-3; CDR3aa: CASSLVESGTQYF
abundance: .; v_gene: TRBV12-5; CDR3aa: CASGVTGGSYGYTF
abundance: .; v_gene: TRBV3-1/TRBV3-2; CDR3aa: CASSQGAYGYTF
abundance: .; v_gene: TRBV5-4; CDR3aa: CASSLDRASYEQYF
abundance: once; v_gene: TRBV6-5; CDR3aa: CASRGSLWEQYF
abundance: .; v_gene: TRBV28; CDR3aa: CASSLAAGYTF
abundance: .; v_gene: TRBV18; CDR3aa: CASSPGPSNTEAFF
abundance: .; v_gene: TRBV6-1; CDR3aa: CASSDLGTSRLRVDTDTQYF
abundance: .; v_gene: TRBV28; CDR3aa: CASRGSGANVLTF
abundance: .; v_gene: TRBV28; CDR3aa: CASISVGEQYF
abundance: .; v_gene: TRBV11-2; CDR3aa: CASSLDPTGDTEAFF
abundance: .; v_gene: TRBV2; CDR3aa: CASPSPLVYGYTF
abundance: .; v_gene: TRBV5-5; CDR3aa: CASSPGSTDTQYF
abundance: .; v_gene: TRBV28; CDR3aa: CASSLAGAGEQYF
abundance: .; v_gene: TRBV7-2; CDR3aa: CASSLGGSGGEKLFF
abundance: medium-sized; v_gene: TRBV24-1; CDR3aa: CATSEGEGEQFF
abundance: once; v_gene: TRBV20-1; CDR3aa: CSGAGDNEQYF
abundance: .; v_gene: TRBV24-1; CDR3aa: CATSQPSGVEQFF
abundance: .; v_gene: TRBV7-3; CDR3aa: CASSPGGAPDTQYF
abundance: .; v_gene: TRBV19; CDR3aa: CASRQVADLSYEQYF
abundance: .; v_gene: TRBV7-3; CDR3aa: CASSPGRLSSGANVLTF
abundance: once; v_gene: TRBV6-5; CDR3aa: CASSPGGGANVLTF
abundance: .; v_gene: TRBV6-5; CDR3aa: CASSTGTGRIGQYF
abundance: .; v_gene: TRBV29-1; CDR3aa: CSVCQVSGQFNEKLFF
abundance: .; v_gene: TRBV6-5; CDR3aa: CASSYRPLGAGELFF
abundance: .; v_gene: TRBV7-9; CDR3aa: CASSAGLSSYEQYF
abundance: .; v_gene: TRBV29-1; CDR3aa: CSVEGTRETQYF
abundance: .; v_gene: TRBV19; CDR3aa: CASSATATSYEQYF
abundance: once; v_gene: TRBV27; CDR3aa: CASSSLGKGAQNIQYF
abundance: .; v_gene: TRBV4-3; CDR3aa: CASSQDWGGVVGNTIYF
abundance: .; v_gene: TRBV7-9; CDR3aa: CASSRGQNYGYTF
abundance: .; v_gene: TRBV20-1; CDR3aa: CSASGKQGGVTSYEQYF
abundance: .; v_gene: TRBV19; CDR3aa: CASRLSGQTGELFF
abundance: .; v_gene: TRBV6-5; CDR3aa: CASSYRNSPLHF
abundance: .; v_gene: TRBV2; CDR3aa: CASSRQGETYEQYF
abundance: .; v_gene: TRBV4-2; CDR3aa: CASSQFRGTGPDTQYF